The next 24 T cell receptor beta chains were all read from a single sample in a study of vaccination effects on CD4 cells after COVID-19. No antigens are known for them. Within the ViraFEST assay, antigen-specific CD4+ T cells underwent expansion with viral peptide pools prior to sequencing. Subsequent to 10 days of culture, CD4+ T cells were isolated. Vaccinated recipients, who were negative for nucleocapsid antibodies, had no history of SARS-CoV-2 infection. Generated by immunoSEQ multiplex PCR, the TCRdb table keeps only in-frame clones and is missing some. This table has about 55,000 clones, 70% appearing once. This material consisted of CD4+ T cells from PBMCs cultured with SARS-CoV-2 spike peptides, taken before COVID-19 vaccination. The receptor set was obtained from a human donor who received a COVID-19 vaccine.

The rearrangement links TRBV3-1 (or the pseudogene TRBV3-2) to TRBJ2-1; unclear D gene. The CDR3 has 15 residues. Germline-derived CDR1 and CDR2 are LGHDT and YNNKEL (reference sequence). The V end lost 5 bases, the J end lost 5 bases, and 16 bases lay between the germline ends. CDR3 nucleotide sequence: TGTGCCAGCAGCGAATCCCCGCAAACTAACAATGAGCAGTTCTTC. Protein sequence: CASSESPQTNNEQFF.

The chain has TRBV6-4 and TRBJ2-7; D possibly corresponds to TRBD2 (6 bases). V was shortened by 3 bases and J by 0 bases, with 12 bases between the two germline ends. This CDR3 is built from 15 residues. From germline, CDR1 is MRHNA and CDR2 SNTAGT. The CDR3 loop reads CASSEWRASSYEQYF. The CDR3 nucleotides are TGTGCCAGCAGTGAATGGAGGGCCTCCTCCTACGAGCAGTACTTC.

The chain employs TRBV19 and TRBJ2-7; 9 bases match TRBD1. This CDR3 has 14 residues. The V gene end was trimmed by 7 bases and the J gene end by 2 bases; junction bases not matched to a gene: 6. Per the germline V gene, CDR1 is LNHDA and CDR2 is SQIVND (reference sequence). The CDR3: CASKGQGKAYEQYF. The CDR3 nucleotides read TGTGCCAGTAAGGGACAGGGAAAAGCCTACGAGCAGTACTTC.

The V gene is TRBV24-1, the J gene TRBJ2-1, with 8 bases matching TRBD2. Losses at the gene ends were 9 bases for V and 7 bases for J; bases not matched to a gene: 7. This CDR3 is built from 13 residues. Germline CDR1 is KGHDR and CDR2 is SFDVKD. This CDR3 reads CATSGLAGNEQFF. In DNA, the CDR3 is TGTGCCACCTCCGGACTAGCAGGGAATGAGCAGTTCTTC.

This chain uses TRBV4-2 with TRBJ1-4; D remains unclear. Trimming took 0 bases from V and 4 from J, leaving 6 bases between them. Looked up from germline, CDR1 is LGHNA and CDR2 is YNFKEQ. The CDR3 is made up of 14 amino acids. CDR3: CASSQETGNEKLFF. DNA of the CDR3: TGTGCCAGCAGCCAAGAAACGGGTAATGAAAAACTGTTTTTT.

This clone was detected a few times. The rearrangement joins TRBV30 to TRBJ1-2; D uncertain. The CDR3 sequence is 12 residues long. V lost 2 bases and J lost 8, with 12 bases in between. Germline-derived CDR1 and CDR2 are GTSNPN and SVGIG (reference sequence). The CDR3 coding sequence is TGTGCCTGGAGTATAGGAGTAACCGGCTACACCTTC. Amino acids: CAWSIGVTGYTF. The variable domain in full, with the rest retrieved from reference TRBV30 and TRBJ1-2, is SQTIHQWPATLVQPVGSPLSLECTVEGTSNPNLYWYRQAAGRGLQLLFYSVGIGQISSEVPQNLSASRPQDRQFILSSKKLLLSDSGFYLCAWSIGVTGYTFGSGTRLTVV.

The DNA for the CDR3 is TGTGCCAGCTCCCCGGGACCTCTTAACGTGGCTTTCTTT. This translates into CASSPGPLNVAFF. The chain combines TRBV25-1 with TRBJ1-1, with D maybe TRBD1 (5 bases). Germline V gene lookup returns CDR1 MGHDK and CDR2 SYGVNS. With 8 bases removed from V and 11 bases from J, the gap between germline ends came to 21 bases. The CDR3 loop spans 13 amino acids.

The chain carries TRBV12-5 and TRBJ1-2; TRBD1 might be the D (6 bases). This CDR3 comprises 13 residues. Per germline, CDR1 LGHNT and CDR2 FRNRAP. The ends were cut back, 6 bases at V and 4 bases at J, with 12 bases in the middle. The CDR3 nucleotides are TGTGCTAGTGGACAGGGATCCCCCTATGGCTACACCTTC. As protein: CASGQGSPYGYTF.

The rearrangement joins TRBV5-1 to TRBJ1-1, with 11 bases lining up with TRBD1. Germline values: CDR1 SGHRS, CDR2 YFSETQ. The length of the CDR3 is 16 residues. V lost 0 bases, J lost 5 bases, and 6 bases stayed unmatched. CDR3 nucleotides: TGCGCCAGCAGCTTGGGAGGGACAGGGGGGTGGACTGAAGCTTTCTTT. It codes for CASSLGGTGGWTEAFF.

The rearrangement uses TRBV12-3 or TRBV12-4 and TRBJ1-2; the D gene is possibly TRBD1 (6 bases). The CDR3 is 13 amino acids. Trimming removed 9 bases from V and 8 bases from J, with 19 bases in between. This CDR3 reads CASYLTGSRGYTF. In nucleotides, the CDR3 is TGTGCCAGTTACCTGACAGGATCTCGAGGCTACACCTTC.

Only one count was recorded for this clone. The chain couples TRBV3-1 (or the pseudogene TRBV3-2) to TRBJ1-1; D gene uncertain. Germline CDR1 is LGHDT and CDR2 is YNNKEL (reference sequence). The CDR3 is 13 residues long. V lost 8 bases, J lost 2 bases, and 12 bases lay in between. CDR3 protein: CASRLTANTEAFF. Written as DNA, the CDR3 is TGTGCCAGCCGACTTACAGCAAACACTGAAGCTTTCTTT.

The rearrangement uses TRBV6-5 and TRBJ1-1; the D gene is possibly TRBD1 (5 bases). Trimming removed 5 bases from V and 5 bases from J, with 12 bases in between. The V gene's germline CDR1 is MNHEY and CDR2 SVGAGI. The CDR3 contains 13 residues. The CDR3 region has the DNA TGTGCCAGCAGTACTCAGGGTGGTACTGAAGCTTTCTTT. Its translation is CASSTQGGTEAFF.

This clone was found once. The chain uses TRBV5-1 and TRBJ2-7, with no clear D. The CDR3 contains 14 residues. CDR1 and CDR2 (germline): SGHRS, YFSETQ. Trimming removed 6 bases from V and 3 bases from J, with 16 bases in between. This chain's CDR3 is CASTKPDGRYEQYF. CDR3 coding DNA: TGCGCCAGCACCAAACCGGACGGCCGCTACGAGCAGTACTTC.

This chain joins TRBV5-6 and TRBJ1-5; D may be TRBD1 (6 bases). Deletions cut 4 bases from V and 5 bases from J, with 16 bases between. The CDR3 length is 15 residues. Germline lookup yields CDR1 SGHDT and CDR2 YYEEEE. The CDR3 spells CASSTVGGRDQPQHF. In DNA form, the CDR3 reads TGTGCCAGCAGCACCGTGGGGGGCCGAGATCAGCCCCAGCATTTT.

This clone was counted between two and nine times. CDR3 loop: CASSRSGTGANVLTF. The CDR3 DNA reads as TGTGCCAGCAGCCGTAGCGGGACTGGGGCCAACGTCCTGACTTTC. The J gene is TRBJ2-6, the V gene TRBV7-6; TRBD2 matches at 8 bases. CDR1 and CDR2 from the germline V gene are SGHVS and FNYEAQ. The length of the CDR3 is 15 residues. Unmatched junction bases numbered 2, after V lost 5 bases and J lost 2 bases.

The rearrangement links TRBV5-1 to TRBJ1-3, with D perhaps matching TRBD1 (6 bases). The CDR3 length is 15 residues. Germline V gene sequence: CDR1 SGHRS, CDR2 YFSETQ. V was trimmed by 3 bases and J by 4 bases, leaving 14 bases between them. The CDR3 loop is CASSCYRERGNTIYF. The CDR3 DNA is TGCGCCAGCAGCTGCTACAGGGAAAGAGGAAACACCATATATTTT.

J is TRBJ1-1 and V is TRBV7-9; the D is unclear. This CDR3 comprises 12 residues. V was shortened by 8 bases and J by 4 bases, with 11 bases between the two germline ends. Germline V lookup: CDR1 SEHNR, CDR2 FQNEAQ (reference sequence). CDR3 bases: TGTGCCAGCTCCAGATTGGGCACTGAAGCTTTCTTT. Amino acid sequence: CASSRLGTEAFF.

V is TRBV7-2 and J is TRBJ2-1; weak D call: TRBD2 (6 bases). V was pared by 1 base and J by 0 bases, with 10 bases between. Germline lookup yields CDR1 SGHTA and CDR2 FQGNSA. The CDR3 is 16 amino acids. The CDR3 here is CASSLGGRGSYNEQFF. The CDR3 DNA reads TGTGCCAGCAGCTTAGGTGGGCGGGGCTCCTACAATGAGCAGTTCTTC.

The chain has TRBV5-8 and TRBJ2-3, with TRBD2 identical over 8 bases. The V segment lost 1 base and the J segment 3 bases; nucleotides outside the gene matches: 7. The CDR3 covers 16 residues. Germline V gives CDR1 SGHTS, CDR2 YDEGEE. CDR3 sequence: CASSLFGREPTDTQYF. In DNA form, the CDR3 reads TGTGCCAGCAGCTTGTTCGGGAGGGAACCTACAGATACGCAGTATTTT.

The chain joins TRBV27 to TRBJ1-6; D may be TRBD1 (6 bases). The V end was cut by 3 bases, the J end by 7 bases, with 13 bases between. Germline V lookup: CDR1 MNHEY, CDR2 SMNVEV (reference sequence). The CDR3 contains 15 residues. CDR3 region: CASSFTTGLNSPLHF. For the CDR3, the DNA is TGTGCCAGCAGTTTTACGACAGGCCTAAATTCACCCCTCCACTTT.

There are a few counts of this clone. The CDR3 coding sequence is TGTGCCAGCAGCAAGGACCTAGACGGGGAGCTGTTTTTT. This codes for CASSKDLDGELFF. V is TRBV21-1 and J is TRBJ2-2. TRBV21-1 is a pseudogene segment. The CDR3 length is 13 residues.

The chain couples TRBV11-1 to TRBJ2-1; 15 bases match TRBD2. Germline CDR1 reads SGHAT; CDR2 reads FQDESV (reference sequence). This CDR3 is 15 amino acids long. J was trimmed by 8 bases and V by 5 bases; bases with no gene match: 4. CDR3 coding DNA: TGTGCCAGCAGCACCCGGACTAGCGGGGGGGATGAGCAGTTCTTC. Encoded protein: CASSTRTSGGDEQFF.

The CDR3 DNA follows: TGTGCCTGGAGTGTAGGGACATCGGGCTCACCCCTCCACTTT. This codes for CAWSVGTSGSPLHF. V gene TRBV30 combines with J gene TRBJ1-6; TRBD1 might be the D (6 bases). V was cut by 0 bases and J by 10 bases, with 13 bases left in between. Germline loops: CDR1 GTSNPN, CDR2 SVGIG (reference sequence). This CDR3 region has 14 residues. The full variable domain, in which reference TRBV30 and TRBJ1-6 provide the parts outside the CDR3, is SQTIHQWPATLVQPVGSPLSLECTVEGTSNPNLYWYRQAAGRGLQLLFYSVGIGQISSEVPQNLSASRPQDRQFILSSKKLLLSDSGFYLCAWSVGTSGSPLHFGNGTRLTVT.

This chain uses TRBV5-1 with TRBJ2-1; 13 bases are a match to TRBD2. CDR1 and CDR2 from the germline V gene are SGHRS and YFSETQ. Trimming cost V 0 bases and J 7 bases; bases outside gene matches: 4. CDR3 length: 16 amino acids. This CDR3 is CASSLELAGGENEQFF. CDR3 nucleotides: TGCGCCAGCAGCTTGGAACTAGCGGGGGGGGAGAATGAGCAGTTCTTC.